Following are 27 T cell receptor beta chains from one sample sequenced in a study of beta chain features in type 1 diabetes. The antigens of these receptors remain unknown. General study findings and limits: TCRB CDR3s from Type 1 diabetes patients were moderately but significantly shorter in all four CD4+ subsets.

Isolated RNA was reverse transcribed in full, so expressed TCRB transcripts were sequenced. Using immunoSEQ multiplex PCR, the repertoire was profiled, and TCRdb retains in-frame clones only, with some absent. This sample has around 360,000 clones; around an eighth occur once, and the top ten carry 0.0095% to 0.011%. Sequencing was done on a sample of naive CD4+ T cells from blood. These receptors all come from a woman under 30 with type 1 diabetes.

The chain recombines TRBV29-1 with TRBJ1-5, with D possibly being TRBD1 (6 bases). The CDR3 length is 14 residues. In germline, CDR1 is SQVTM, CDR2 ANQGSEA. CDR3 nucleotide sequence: TGCTCCGCATCGGGGCCGGCAGGGGATCAGCCCCAGCATTTT. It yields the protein CSASGPAGDQPQHF.

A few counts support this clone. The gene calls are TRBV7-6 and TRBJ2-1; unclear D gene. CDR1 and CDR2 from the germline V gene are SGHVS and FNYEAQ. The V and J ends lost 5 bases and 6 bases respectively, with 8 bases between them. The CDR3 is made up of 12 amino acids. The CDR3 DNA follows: TGTGCCAGCAGCAATGGGCTCAATGAGCAGTTCTTC. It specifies CASSNGLNEQFF.

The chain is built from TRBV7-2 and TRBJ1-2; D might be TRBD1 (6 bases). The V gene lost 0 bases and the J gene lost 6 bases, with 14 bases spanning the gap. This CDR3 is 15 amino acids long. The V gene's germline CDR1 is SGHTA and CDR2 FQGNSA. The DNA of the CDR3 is TGTGCCAGCAGCTTAGCGGTGGCAGGGGAGAATGGCTACACCTTC. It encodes CASSLAVAGENGYTF.

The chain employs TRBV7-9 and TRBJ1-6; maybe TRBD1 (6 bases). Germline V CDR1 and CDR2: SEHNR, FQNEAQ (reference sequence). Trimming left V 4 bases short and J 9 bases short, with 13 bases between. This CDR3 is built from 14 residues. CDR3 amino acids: CASSWRGRGSPLHF. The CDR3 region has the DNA TGTGCCAGCAGCTGGAGGGGGAGGGGTTCACCCCTCCACTTT.

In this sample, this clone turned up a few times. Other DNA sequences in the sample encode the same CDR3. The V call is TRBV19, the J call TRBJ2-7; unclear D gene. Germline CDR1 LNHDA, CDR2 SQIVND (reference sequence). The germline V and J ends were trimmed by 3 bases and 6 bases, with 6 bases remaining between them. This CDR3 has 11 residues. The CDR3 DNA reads TGTGCCAGTAGTATCGGCGGCGAGCAGTACTTC. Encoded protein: CASSIGGEQYF.

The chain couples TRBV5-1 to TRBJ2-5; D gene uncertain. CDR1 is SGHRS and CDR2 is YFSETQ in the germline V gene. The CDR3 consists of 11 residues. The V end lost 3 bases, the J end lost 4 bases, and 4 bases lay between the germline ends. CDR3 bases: TGCGCCAGCAGCTGGGCAGAGACCCAGTACTTC. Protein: CASSWAETQYF.

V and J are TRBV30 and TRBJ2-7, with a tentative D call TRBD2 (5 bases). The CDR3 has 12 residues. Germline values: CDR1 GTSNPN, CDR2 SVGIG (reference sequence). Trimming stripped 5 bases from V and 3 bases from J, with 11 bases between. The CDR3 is CAWGPDFYEQYF. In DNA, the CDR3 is TGTGCCTGGGGCCCGGACTTCTACGAGCAGTACTTC.

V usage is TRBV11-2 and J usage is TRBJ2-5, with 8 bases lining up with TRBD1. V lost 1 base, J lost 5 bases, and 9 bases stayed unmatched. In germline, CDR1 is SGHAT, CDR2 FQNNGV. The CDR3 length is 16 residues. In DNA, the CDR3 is TGTGCCAGCAGCTTAGGATCCGGGACAGGTGGCGAGACCCAGTACTTC. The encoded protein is CASSLGSGTGGETQYF.

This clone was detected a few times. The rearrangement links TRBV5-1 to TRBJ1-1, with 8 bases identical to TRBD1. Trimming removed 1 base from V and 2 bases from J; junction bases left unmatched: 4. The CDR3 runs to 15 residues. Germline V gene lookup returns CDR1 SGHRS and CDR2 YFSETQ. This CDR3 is CASSLRQGSNTEAFF. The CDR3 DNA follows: TGCGCCAGCAGCTTGCGACAGGGGTCCAACACTGAAGCTTTCTTT.

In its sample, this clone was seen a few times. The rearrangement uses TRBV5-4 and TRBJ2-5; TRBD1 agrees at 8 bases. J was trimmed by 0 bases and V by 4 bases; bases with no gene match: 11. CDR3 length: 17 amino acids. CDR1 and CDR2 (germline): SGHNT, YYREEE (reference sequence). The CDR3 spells CASSQARGQVHQETQYF. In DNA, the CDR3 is TGTGCCAGCAGCCAAGCCCGGGGACAGGTCCACCAAGAGACCCAGTACTTC. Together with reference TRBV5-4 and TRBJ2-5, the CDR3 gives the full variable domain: ETGVTQSPTHLIKTRGQQVTLRCSSQSGHNTVSWYQQALGQGPQFIFQYYREEENGRGNFPPRFSGLQFPNYSSELNVNALELDDSALYLCASSQARGQVHQETQYFGPGTRLLVL.

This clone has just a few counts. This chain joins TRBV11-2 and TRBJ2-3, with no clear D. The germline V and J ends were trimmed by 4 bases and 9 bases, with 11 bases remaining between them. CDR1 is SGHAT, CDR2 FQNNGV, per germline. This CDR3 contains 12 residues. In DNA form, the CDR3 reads TGTGCCAGCAGCTCTGGAGCGTTAACGCAGTATTTT. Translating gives CASSSGALTQYF.

CDR3 DNA sequence: TGTGCCAGCAGTTTTAACAATGAGCAGTTCTTC. As protein: CASSFNNEQFF. V is TRBV6-5 and J is TRBJ2-1; no definite D call. The CDR3 spans 11 residues. V was cut by 4 bases and J by 5 bases, with 3 bases left in between. Germline V CDR1 and CDR2: MNHEY, SVGAGI.

CDR3 bases: TGCGCCAGCAGCTTGGAGGGGCTTGGCACCGGGGAGCTGTTTTTT. It specifies CASSLEGLGTGELFF. The rearrangement links TRBV5-1 to TRBJ2-2; tentative D call: TRBD1 (5 bases). V shed 0 bases and J shed 4 bases, with 10 bases lying between them. Germline assignment: CDR1 SGHRS and CDR2 YFSETQ. This CDR3 is 15 amino acids long.

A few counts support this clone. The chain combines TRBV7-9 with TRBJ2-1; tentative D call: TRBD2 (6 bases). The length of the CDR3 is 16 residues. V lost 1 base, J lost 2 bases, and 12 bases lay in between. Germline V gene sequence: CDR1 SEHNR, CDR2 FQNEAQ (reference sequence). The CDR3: CASSLGRGATYNEQFF. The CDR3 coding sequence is TGTGCCAGCAGCTTAGGGCGGGGCGCCACCTACAATGAGCAGTTCTTC.

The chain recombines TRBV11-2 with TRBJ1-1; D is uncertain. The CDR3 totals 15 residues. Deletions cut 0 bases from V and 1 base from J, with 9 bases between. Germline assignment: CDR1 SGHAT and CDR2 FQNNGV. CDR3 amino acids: CASSLDLVPNTEAFF. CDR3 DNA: TGTGCCAGCAGCTTAGATCTAGTGCCGAACACTGAAGCTTTCTTT.

Written as DNA, the CDR3 is TGCGCCAGCAGTTGGCGGAGCACAGATACGCAGTATTTT. Protein: CASSWRSTDTQYF. The chain couples TRBV5-1 to TRBJ2-3, with D unresolved. CDR1 SGHRS and CDR2 YFSETQ come from the germline V gene. CDR3 size: 13 residues. V was cut by 5 bases and J by 0 bases, with 7 bases left in between.

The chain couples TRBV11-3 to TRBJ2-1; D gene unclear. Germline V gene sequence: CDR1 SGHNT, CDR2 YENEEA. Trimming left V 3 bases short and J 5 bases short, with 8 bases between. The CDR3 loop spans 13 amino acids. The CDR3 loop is CASSFSPNNEQFF. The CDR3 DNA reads TGTGCCAGCAGCTTTTCCCCCAACAATGAGCAGTTCTTC.

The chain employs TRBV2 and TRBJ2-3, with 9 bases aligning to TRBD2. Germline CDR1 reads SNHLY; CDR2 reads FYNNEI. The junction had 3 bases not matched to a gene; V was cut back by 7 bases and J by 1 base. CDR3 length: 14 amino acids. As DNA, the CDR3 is TGTGCCAGCATAGCGGGAGTTGGCACAGATACGCAGTATTTT. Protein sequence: CASIAGVGTDTQYF.

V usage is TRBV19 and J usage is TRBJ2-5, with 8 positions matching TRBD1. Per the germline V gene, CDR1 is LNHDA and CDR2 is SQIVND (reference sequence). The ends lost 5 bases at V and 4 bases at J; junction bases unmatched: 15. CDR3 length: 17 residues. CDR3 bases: TGTGCCAGTAGTCCGGGACAGGACCTCCGTTTGCGAGAGACCCAGTACTTC. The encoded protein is CASSPGQDLRLRETQYF.

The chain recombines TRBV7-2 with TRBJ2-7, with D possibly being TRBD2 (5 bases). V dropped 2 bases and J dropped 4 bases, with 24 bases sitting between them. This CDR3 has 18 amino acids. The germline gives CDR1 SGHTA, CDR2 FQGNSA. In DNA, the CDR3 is TGTGCCAGCAGCTTAAGGGTGGGGATCGGGAAGTTCCTATACGAGCAGTACTTC. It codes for CASSLRVGIGKFLYEQYF.

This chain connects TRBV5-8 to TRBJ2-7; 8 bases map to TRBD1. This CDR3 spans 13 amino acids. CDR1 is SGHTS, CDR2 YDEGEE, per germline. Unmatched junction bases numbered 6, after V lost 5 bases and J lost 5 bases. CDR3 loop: CASSWTGIDEQYF. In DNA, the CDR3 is TGTGCCAGCAGTTGGACAGGGATCGACGAGCAGTACTTC.

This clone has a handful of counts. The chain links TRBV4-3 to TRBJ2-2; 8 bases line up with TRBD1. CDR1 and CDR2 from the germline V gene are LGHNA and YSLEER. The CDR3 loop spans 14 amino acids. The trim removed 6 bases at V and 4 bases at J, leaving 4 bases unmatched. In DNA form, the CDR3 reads TGCGCCAGCAGTCGGACAGGGCCCACCGGGGAGCTGTTTTTT. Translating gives CASSRTGPTGELFF.

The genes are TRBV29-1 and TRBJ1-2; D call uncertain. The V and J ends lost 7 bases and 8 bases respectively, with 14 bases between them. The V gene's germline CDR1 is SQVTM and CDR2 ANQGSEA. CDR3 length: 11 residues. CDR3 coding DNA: TGCAGCGCCCGGGGTAATAGCGGCTACACCTTC. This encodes CSARGNSGYTF.

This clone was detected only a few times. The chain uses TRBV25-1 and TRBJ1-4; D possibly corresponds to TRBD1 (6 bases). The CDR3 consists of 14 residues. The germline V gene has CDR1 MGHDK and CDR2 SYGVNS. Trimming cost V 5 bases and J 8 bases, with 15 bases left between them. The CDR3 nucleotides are TGTGCCAGCAGTAGTAGAAACAGGGTGGAAAAACTGTTTTTT. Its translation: CASSSRNRVEKLFF. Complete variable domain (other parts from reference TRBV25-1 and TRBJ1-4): EADIYQTPRYLVIGTGKKITLECSQTMGHDKMYWYQQDPGMELHLIHYSYGVNSTEKGDLSSESTVSRIRTEHFPLTLESARPSHTSQYLCASSSRNRVEKLFFGSGTQLSVL.

CDR3 coding DNA: TGTGCCAGCAGCCTCCAAGGGGCAAGAGAGACCCAGTACTTC. It yields the protein CASSLQGARETQYF. The J gene is TRBJ2-5, the V gene TRBV7-6, with D possibly TRBD1 on 5 matching bases. The CDR3 sequence is 14 residues long. Germline CDR1 is SGHVS and CDR2 is FNYEAQ. V lost 5 bases and J 4 bases, leaving 14 bases between the germline ends.

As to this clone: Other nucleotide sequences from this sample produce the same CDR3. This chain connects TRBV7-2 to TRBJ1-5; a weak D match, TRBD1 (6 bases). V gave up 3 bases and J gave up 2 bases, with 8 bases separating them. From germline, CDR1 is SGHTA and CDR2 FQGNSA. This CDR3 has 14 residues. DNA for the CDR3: TGTGCCAGCAGCTTCAGGGGTGGCAATCAGCCCCAGCATTTT. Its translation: CASSFRGGNQPQHF. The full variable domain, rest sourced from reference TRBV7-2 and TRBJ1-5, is GAGVSQSPSNKVTEKGKDVELRCDPISGHTALYWYRQSLGQGLEFLIYFQGNSAPDKSGLPSDRFSAERTGGSVSTLTIQRTQQEDSAVYLCASSFRGGNQPQHFGDGTRLSIL.

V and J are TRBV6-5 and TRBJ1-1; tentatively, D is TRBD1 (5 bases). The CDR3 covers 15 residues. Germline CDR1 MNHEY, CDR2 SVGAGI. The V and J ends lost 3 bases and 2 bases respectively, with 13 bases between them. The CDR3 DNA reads TGTGCCAGCAGTTATCGCAGGGCCTCAAACACTGAAGCTTTCTTT. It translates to CASSYRRASNTEAFF.